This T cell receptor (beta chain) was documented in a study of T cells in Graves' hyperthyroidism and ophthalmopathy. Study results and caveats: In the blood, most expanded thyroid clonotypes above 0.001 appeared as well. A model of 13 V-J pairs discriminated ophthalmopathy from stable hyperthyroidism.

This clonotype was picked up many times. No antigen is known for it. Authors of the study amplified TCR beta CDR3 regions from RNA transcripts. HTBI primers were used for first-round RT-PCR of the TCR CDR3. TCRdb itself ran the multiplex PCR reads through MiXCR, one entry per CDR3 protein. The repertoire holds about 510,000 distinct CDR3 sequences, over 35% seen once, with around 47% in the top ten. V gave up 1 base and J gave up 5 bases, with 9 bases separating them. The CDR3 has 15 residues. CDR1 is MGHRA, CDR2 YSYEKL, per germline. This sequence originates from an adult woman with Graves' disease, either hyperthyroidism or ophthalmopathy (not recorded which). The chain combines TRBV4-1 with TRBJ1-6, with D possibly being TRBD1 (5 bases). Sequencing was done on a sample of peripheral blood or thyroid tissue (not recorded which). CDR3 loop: CASSQGGLNNSPLHF. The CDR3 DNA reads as TGCGCCAGCAGCCAAGGGGGACTAAATAATTCACCCCTCCACTTT.